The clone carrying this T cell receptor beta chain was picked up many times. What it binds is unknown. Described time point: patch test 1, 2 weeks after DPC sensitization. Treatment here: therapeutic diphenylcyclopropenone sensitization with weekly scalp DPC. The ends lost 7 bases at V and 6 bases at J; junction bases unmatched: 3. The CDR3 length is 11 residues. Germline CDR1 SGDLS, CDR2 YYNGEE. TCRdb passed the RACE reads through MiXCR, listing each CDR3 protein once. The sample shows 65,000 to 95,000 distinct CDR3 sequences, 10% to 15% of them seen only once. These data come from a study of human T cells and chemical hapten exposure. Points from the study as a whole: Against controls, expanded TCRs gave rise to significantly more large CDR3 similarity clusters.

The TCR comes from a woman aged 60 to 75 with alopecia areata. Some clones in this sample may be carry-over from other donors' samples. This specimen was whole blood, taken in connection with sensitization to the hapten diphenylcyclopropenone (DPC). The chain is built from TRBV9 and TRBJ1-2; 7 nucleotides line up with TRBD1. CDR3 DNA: TGTGCCAGCCAGGGGGTTGATGGCTACACCTTC. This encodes CASQGVDGYTF.